This TCR beta chain was found in a study of CD8+ T cells in alopecia areata. On the study more broadly: It was 6 to 18 months of tofacitinib, and then there were 6 months off drug.

RNA, once extracted, was reverse transcribed into cDNA for use as the sequencing template. The assay was immunoSEQ multiplex PCR, and TCRdb's table has in-frame clones only and misses some. The data hold some 170,000 clones, with about 61% observed a single time. This sample's treatment: oral pan-JAK inhibitor, 5-10 mg twice daily. Between the trimmed V and J ends, which lost 5 bases and 6 bases, there was a span of 12 bases. CDR1 is SGHTA, CDR2 FQGTGA, per germline. This CDR3 is 13 amino acids long. The chain employs TRBV7-3 and TRBJ2-3; no firm D call. The sample here was CD4+ T cells sorted from blood, taken at approximately week 55, from a patient treated with tofacitinib. The clonotype originates from a human donor with alopecia areata. The CDR3 protein is CASSPNQADTQYF. The CDR3 nucleotides read TGTGCCAGCAGCCCTAATCAGGCCGATACGCAGTATTTT.